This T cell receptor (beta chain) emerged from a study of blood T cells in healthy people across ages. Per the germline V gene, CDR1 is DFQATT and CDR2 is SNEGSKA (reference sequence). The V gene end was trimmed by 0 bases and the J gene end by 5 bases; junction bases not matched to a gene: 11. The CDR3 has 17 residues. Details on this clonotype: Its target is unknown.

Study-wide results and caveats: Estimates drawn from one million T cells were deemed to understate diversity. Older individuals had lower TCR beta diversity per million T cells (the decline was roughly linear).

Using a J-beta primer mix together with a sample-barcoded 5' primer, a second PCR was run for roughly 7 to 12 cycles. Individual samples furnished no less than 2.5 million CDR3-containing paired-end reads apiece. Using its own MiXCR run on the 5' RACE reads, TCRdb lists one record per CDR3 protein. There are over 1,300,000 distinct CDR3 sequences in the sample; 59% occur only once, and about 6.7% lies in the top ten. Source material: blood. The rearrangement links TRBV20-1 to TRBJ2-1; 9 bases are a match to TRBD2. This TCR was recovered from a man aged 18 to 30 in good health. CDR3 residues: CSARDPLLGLANNEQFF. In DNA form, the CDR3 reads TGCAGTGCTAGAGACCCCCTTTTGGGACTAGCTAACAATGAGCAGTTCTTC.